These 9 T cell receptor beta chains share one sample of origin, sequenced in a study of shared clonotypes between healthy human individuals. Profiled with immunoSEQ multiplex PCR; TCRdb holds only in-frame clones, not every one. In the table there are about 480,000 clones, nearly 80% of which are singletons. Sequenced material: PBMCs. The receptors originated from a woman aged 40 to 50 in good health. Some clones in this sample may be carry-over from other donors' samples.

The rearrangement links TRBV18 to TRBJ2-1; TRBD2 is a possible D gene (5 bases). There are 14 residues in the CDR3. Trimming took 2 bases from V and 5 from J, leaving 10 bases between them. Germline V CDR1 and CDR2: KGHSH, LQKENI. The CDR3 loop reads CASSPASLDNEQFF. The CDR3 region has the DNA TGTGCCAGCTCACCAGCTAGCTTGGACAATGAGCAGTTCTTC. The whole variable domain, filled in from reference TRBV18 and TRBJ2-1, reads NAGVMQNPRHLVRRRGQEARLRCSPMKGHSHVYWYRQLPEEGLKFMVYLQKENIIDESGMPKERFSAEFPKEGPSILRIQQVVRGDSAAYFCASSPASLDNEQFFGPGTRLTVL.

Comments on this clone: A far larger clone is only one base removed, so a read error is likely. This sample also contains other DNA sequences that code for the same CDR3. The rearrangement joins TRBV29-1 to TRBJ1-2, with D uncertain. This CDR3 contains 12 residues. The germline V gene encodes CDR1 SQVTM and CDR2 ANQGSEA. Trimming took 8 bases from V and 4 from J, leaving 14 bases between them. The CDR3 reads CSPEMVPYGYTF. The CDR3 DNA is TGCAGCCCTGAAATGGTCCCCTATGGCTACACCTTC. The full variable domain, completed using reference TRBV29-1 and TRBJ1-2, is SAVISQKPSRDICQRGTSLTIQCQVDSQVTMMFWYRQQPGQSLTLIATANQGSEATYESGFVIDKFPISRPNLTFSTLTVSNMSPEDSSIYLCSPEMVPYGYTFGSGTRLTVV.

This clone was observed a few times. The same CDR3 arises from other DNA sequences in this sample as well. The chain carries TRBV18 and TRBJ2-7, with 13 bases that match TRBD2. Germline lookup yields CDR1 KGHSH and CDR2 LQKENI. The V gene end was trimmed by 4 bases and the J gene end by 9 bases; junction bases not matched to a gene: 9. This CDR3 spans 15 amino acids. The CDR3 here is CASSQGLAGPGGQYF. CDR3 sequence (DNA): TGTGCCAGCTCACAGGGACTAGCGGGACCCGGCGGGCAGTACTTC.

The chain couples TRBV5-5 to TRBJ2-7; D gene unclear. In germline, CDR1 is SGHKS, CDR2 YYEKEE (reference sequence). V lost 6 bases and J lost 2, with 9 bases in between. The CDR3 extends over 12 amino acids. Here the CDR3 reads CASTFRPYEQYF. The CDR3 coding sequence is TGTGCCAGCACCTTCCGCCCCTACGAGCAGTACTTC.

Ten or more counts support this clone. The rearrangement uses TRBV28 and TRBJ1-1; D is unresolved. The CDR3 is 14 amino acids. V was pared by 6 bases and J by 1 base, with 12 bases between. Germline lookup yields CDR1 MDHEN and CDR2 SYDVKM. CDR3 amino acids: CASRPTGRNTEAFF. The CDR3 region has the DNA TGTGCCAGCAGGCCTACGGGGAGGAACACTGAAGCTTTCTTT.

The chain uses TRBV25-1 and TRBJ2-7, with 9 bases aligning to TRBD1. CDR1 MGHDK and CDR2 SYGVNS come from the germline V gene. V gave up 3 bases and J gave up 0 bases; unmatched junction bases: 6. CDR3 length equals 16 residues. This CDR3 reads CASSDPGTGISYEQYF. CDR3 coding DNA: TGTGCCAGCAGTGATCCCGGGACAGGGATCTCCTACGAGCAGTACTTC.

The gene calls are TRBV2 and TRBJ2-3; a possible D gene is TRBD1 (5 bases). The germline V gene encodes CDR1 SNHLY and CDR2 FYNNEI. The CDR3 is made up of 15 amino acids. Deletions cut 7 bases from V and 2 bases from J, with 16 bases between. The CDR3 is CASTKDWGHTDTQYF. Here the CDR3 DNA reads TGTGCCAGCACAAAAGACTGGGGCCACACAGATACGCAGTATTTT.

The genes are TRBV4-2 and TRBJ2-2; 12 nucleotides line up with TRBD2. The J segment lost 9 bases and the V segment lost 3 bases, leaving 5 bases of the junction unmatched. The CDR3 sequence is 15 residues long. From germline, CDR1 is LGHNA and CDR2 YNFKEQ. CDR3 coding DNA: TGTGCCAGCAGCCAGCTAGCGGGAGGGGGCCGGGAGCTGTTTTTT. Protein: CASSQLAGGGRELFF.

The chain has TRBV5-1 and TRBJ1-1, with D possibly matching TRBD1 (5 bases). The germline V gene encodes CDR1 SGHRS and CDR2 YFSETQ. The ends were cut back, 3 bases at V and 2 bases at J, with 8 bases in the middle. This CDR3 has 13 residues. The CDR3 coding sequence is TGCGCCAGCAGCTGGGACCCCAACACTGAAGCTTTCTTT. It is translated as CASSWDPNTEAFF.